One sample yielded the 17 T cell receptor beta chains listed below, sequenced in a study of cytomegalovirus exposure and HLA in healthy donors. Use of 60 Vbeta and 13 Jbeta primers characterized the PCR. Assay used: immunoSEQ multiplex PCR; TCRdb lists only in-frame clones, some missing. In the table there are some 84,000 clones, around 66% of which are singletons. The specimen sequenced was PBMCs. The receptors originated from a woman in her thirties or forties in good health and CMV-seropositive.

This clone was seen at least ten times. The chain is built from TRBV5-8 and TRBJ2-7; D might be TRBD2 (6 bases). Trimming took off 5 bases at V and 2 bases at J, with 17 bases between the two ends. The CDR3 length is 15 residues. Germline V gives CDR1 SGHTS, CDR2 YDEGEE. CDR3 protein: CASRSGRGRAYEQYF. The CDR3 region has the DNA TGTGCCAGCAGGTCTGGGCGGGGTAGGGCCTACGAGCAGTACTTC.

This clone was seen a few times. This chain uses TRBV18 with TRBJ1-3; D is possibly TRBD1 (6 bases). Trimming left V 4 bases short and J 0 bases short, with 10 bases between. Germline-derived CDR1 and CDR2 are KGHSH and LQKENI. The CDR3 is made up of 15 amino acids. CDR3 protein: CASSLDRFSGNTIYF. CDR3 nucleotide sequence: TGTGCCAGCTCACTTGACAGGTTCTCTGGAAACACCATATATTTT.

This clone has more than one count but fewer than ten. V usage is TRBV5-4 and J usage is TRBJ1-1; D gene unclear. The CDR3 is made up of 16 amino acids. CDR1 SGHNT and CDR2 YYREEE come from the germline V gene (reference sequence). Trimming cost V 0 bases and J 0 bases, with 12 bases left between them. The CDR3 bases are TGTGCCAGCAGCTTGGCCGGCGGCAACATGAACACTGAAGCTTTCTTT. Its protein product is CASSLAGGNMNTEAFF.

The chain uses TRBV28 and TRBJ2-7; tentatively, D is TRBD1 (5 bases). This CDR3 is built from 12 residues. V was clipped by 9 bases and J by 6 bases, with 15 bases between them. Germline-derived CDR1 and CDR2 are MDHEN and SYDVKM. The CDR3 sequence is CASKTEGFEQYF. The CDR3 DNA reads as TGTGCCAGTAAGACAGAAGGGTTCGAGCAGTACTTC.

This chain links TRBV5-6 with TRBJ2-5; 10 bases map to TRBD2. Trimming removed 1 base from V and 5 bases from J; junction bases left unmatched: 5. The germline gives CDR1 SGHDT, CDR2 YYEEEE. The CDR3 extends over 15 amino acids. CDR3 protein: CASSLRLAGGETQYF. CDR3 sequence (DNA): TGTGCCAGCAGCTTGAGACTAGCGGGTGGTGAGACCCAGTACTTC.

The chain combines TRBV7-8 with TRBJ1-5, with 9 bases aligning to TRBD1. V gave up 1 base and J gave up 11 bases; unmatched junction bases: 9. This CDR3 spans 15 amino acids. Germline assignment: CDR1 SGHVS and CDR2 FQNEAQ. The CDR3 protein is CASSLDRGQGAAQHF. CDR3 sequence (DNA): TGTGCCAGCAGCTTAGACAGGGGGCAGGGAGCGGCCCAGCATTTT. Using reference TRBV7-8 and TRBJ1-5 for the parts outside the CDR3, the full variable domain is GAGVSQSPRYKVAKRGQDVALRCDPISGHVSLFWYQQALGQGPEFLTYFQNEAQLDKSGLPSDRFFAERPEGSVSTLKIQRTQQEDSAVYLCASSLDRGQGAAQHFGDGTRLSIL.

Only one count was recorded for this clone. This sequence joins TRBV29-1 and TRBJ2-7, with 12 positions matching TRBD2. Germline trimming cut 6 bases from V and 6 bases from J; bases unmatched to any gene: 3. This CDR3 is built from 12 residues. The germline gives CDR1 SQVTM, CDR2 ANQGSEA. The CDR3 DNA reads as TGCAGCGTCCTACTAGCGGGGGGCGAGCAGTACTTC. It codes for CSVLLAGGEQYF.

The sample holds one count of this clone. The chain carries TRBV27 and TRBJ2-1, with 7 bases matching TRBD1. J gave up 1 base and V 2 bases, and 2 bases lay outside the gene matches. Germline assignment: CDR1 MNHEY and CDR2 SMNVEV (reference sequence). CDR3 length: 15 amino acids. The chain's CDR3 is CASSLGTASYNEQFF. The CDR3 region has the DNA TGTGCCAGCAGTTTAGGGACAGCGTCCTACAATGAGCAGTTCTTC.

V is TRBV19 and J is TRBJ1-1; tentatively, D is TRBD1 (6 bases). Between the trimmed V and J ends, which lost 3 bases and 4 bases, there was a span of 12 bases. The germline V gene has CDR1 LNHDA and CDR2 SQIVND (reference sequence). This CDR3 comprises 14 residues. The chain's CDR3 is CASSILGGATEAFF. The CDR3 nucleotides are TGTGCCAGTAGTATCCTCGGGGGGGCCACTGAAGCTTTCTTT. Variable domain in full (rest from reference TRBV19 and TRBJ1-1): DGGITQSPKYLFRKEGQNVTLSCEQNLNHDAMYWYRQDPGQGLRLIYYSQIVNDFQKGDIAEGYSVSREKKESFPLTVTSAQKNPTAFYLCASSILGGATEAFFGQGTRLTVV.

The chain employs TRBV14 and TRBJ2-7, with a tentative D call TRBD1 (5 bases). The CDR3 contains 14 residues. V was cut by 4 bases and J by 2 bases, with 12 bases left in between. Germline CDR1 reads SGHDN; CDR2 reads FVKESK. The CDR3 DNA follows: TGTGCCAGCAGCCGCTACAGGACCCCCTACGAGCAGTACTTC. Encoded protein: CASSRYRTPYEQYF.

The rearrangement joins TRBV4-3 to TRBJ1-1; D gene uncertain. Trimming took off 8 bases at V and 10 bases at J, with 8 bases between the two ends. Germline-derived CDR1 and CDR2 are LGHNA and YSLEER. CDR3 length: 9 amino acids. The CDR3 DNA reads TGCGCCAGCGGAGCGGGAGCTTTCTTT. This codes for CASGAGAFF.

The genes are TRBV7-2 and TRBJ1-2, with TRBD1 matching over 7 bases. Unmatched junction bases numbered 6, after V lost 4 bases and J lost 7 bases. The CDR3 extends over 13 amino acids. CDR1 is SGHTA and CDR2 is FQGNSA in the germline V gene. DNA for the CDR3: TGTGCCAGCAGCTCCGGGACAGCGGTTGGCTACACCTTC. This encodes CASSSGTAVGYTF.

The chain carries TRBV9 and TRBJ2-6; the match to TRBD1 covers 10 bases. This CDR3 is 19 amino acids long. After removal of 0 bases from V and 5 bases from J, the junction contained 11 bases not matched to a gene. Germline V gene data show CDR1 as SGDLS and CDR2 as YYNGEE. DNA of the CDR3: TGTGCCAGCAGCGTAGAGAATTGGGACAGGGGAGAGAGGGCCAACGTCCTGACTTTC. Translated, it gives CASSVENWDRGERANVLTF.

The rearrangement uses TRBV2 and TRBJ2-5, with 14 nucleotides matching TRBD2. This CDR3 spans 16 amino acids. Unmatched junction bases numbered 5, after V lost 7 bases and J lost 1 base. Germline V gene lookup returns CDR1 SNHLY and CDR2 FYNNEI. The CDR3 here is CASTGTSGSLQETQYF. CDR3 bases: TGTGCCAGCACCGGGACTAGCGGGAGTCTCCAAGAGACCCAGTACTTC.

This clone was detected once. The chain uses TRBV7-2 and TRBJ2-7, with D perhaps matching TRBD2 (5 bases). This CDR3 has 14 residues. V was shortened by 4 bases and J by 2 bases, with 12 bases between the two germline ends. Germline lookup yields CDR1 SGHTA and CDR2 FQGNSA. CDR3 region: CASSSSGWTYEQYF. CDR3 bases: TGTGCCAGCAGCTCCAGCGGTTGGACCTACGAGCAGTACTTC. The whole variable domain, remainder taken from reference TRBV7-2 and TRBJ2-7, is GAGVSQSPSNKVTEKGKDVELRCDPISGHTALYWYRQSLGQGLEFLIYFQGNSAPDKSGLPSDRFSAERTGGSVSTLTIQRTQQEDSAVYLCASSSSGWTYEQYFGPGTRLTVT.

The V gene is TRBV5-8, the J gene TRBJ1-2; D is unresolved. The V gene's germline CDR1 is SGHTS and CDR2 YDEGEE. This CDR3 region has 12 residues. V shed 6 bases and J shed 4 bases, with 10 bases lying between them. DNA for the CDR3: TGTGCCAGCACCACGACTGGCTATGGCTACACCTTC. Its protein is CASTTTGYGYTF.

The chain links TRBV10-1 to TRBJ2-1; 9 bases map to TRBD2. The CDR3 loop spans 14 amino acids. V shed 8 bases and J 9 bases; nucleotides not matched to a gene: 11. Germline V gene sequence: CDR1 WNHNN, CDR2 SYGVQD (reference sequence). CDR3 protein: CASGPGGRGGEQFF. CDR3 sequence (DNA): TGCGCCAGCGGTCCCGGCGGGAGGGGCGGTGAGCAGTTCTTC.